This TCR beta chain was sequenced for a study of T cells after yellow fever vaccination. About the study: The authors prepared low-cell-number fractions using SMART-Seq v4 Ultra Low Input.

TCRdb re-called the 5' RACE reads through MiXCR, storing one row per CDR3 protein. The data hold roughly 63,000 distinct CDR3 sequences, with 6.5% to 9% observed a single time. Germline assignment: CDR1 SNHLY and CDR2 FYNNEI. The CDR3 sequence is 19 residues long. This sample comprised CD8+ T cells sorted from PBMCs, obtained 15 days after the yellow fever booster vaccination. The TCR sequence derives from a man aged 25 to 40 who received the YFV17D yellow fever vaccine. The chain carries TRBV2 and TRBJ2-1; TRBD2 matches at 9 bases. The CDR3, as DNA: TGTACCCTCTGTTTAGAACTAGCGGGCTTGGGGGACCTTTACAATGAGCAGTTCTTC. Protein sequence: CTLCLELAGLGDLYNEQFF.